The 30 T cell receptor beta chains below all came from one sample that was sequenced in a study of human T cells and chemical hapten exposure. Documented time point: pre-sensitization, week 0. The treatment is: therapeutic diphenylcyclopropenone sensitization with weekly scalp DPC. Total RNA was extracted from unfractionated whole blood. TCRdb processed the RACE reads anew with MiXCR; each CDR3 protein has one entry. Here the sample spans roughly 56,000 distinct CDR3 sequences, 9.5% to 10% being singletons. The input for sequencing was whole blood, taken in connection with sensitization to the hapten diphenylcyclopropenone (DPC). The source of these receptors is a woman aged 25 to 39 with alopecia areata. Some clones in this sample may be carry-over from other donors' samples.

This clonotype has a handful of counts. This rearrangement joins TRBV2 to TRBJ1-1; D gene unclear. CDR1 SNHLY and CDR2 FYNNEI come from the germline V gene. The CDR3 runs to 13 residues. Trimming stripped 10 bases from V and 10 bases from J, with 22 bases between. The CDR3 loop reads CATRRETSSGAFF. The CDR3 DNA sequence: TGTGCCACTAGACGAGAGACATCCTCCGGAGCTTTCTTT.

Ten or more counts support this clonotype. This sequence joins TRBV20-1 and TRBJ2-5; the match to TRBD2 covers 11 bases. The germline V gene encodes CDR1 DFQATT and CDR2 SNEGSKA (reference sequence). V dropped 0 bases and J dropped 1; count of bases not matched to a gene: 4. CDR3 size: 16 residues. This CDR3 is CSARDPLAGGQETQYF. As DNA, the CDR3 is TGCAGTGCTAGAGATCCCCTAGCGGGGGGCCAAGAGACCCAGTACTTC.

This clonotype was counted only a few times. This sequence joins TRBV19 and TRBJ1-5; D not resolved. V was pared by 7 bases and J by 3 bases, with 13 bases between. Germline lookup yields CDR1 LNHDA and CDR2 SQIVND (reference sequence). The CDR3 length is 14 residues. CDR3 protein: CASIGVGINQPQHF. The CDR3 DNA is TGTGCCAGTATTGGAGTAGGGATCAATCAGCCCCAGCATTTT.

This clonotype was observed a handful of times. This chain joins TRBV29-1 and TRBJ2-7; no firm D call. Germline V gene data show CDR1 as SQVTM and CDR2 as ANQGSEA. The CDR3 is 15 amino acids. V was cut by 5 bases and J by 2 bases, with 19 bases left in between. In nucleotides, the CDR3 is TGCAGCGTTTCCAAAACCCCCGGAAGAGCCTACGAGCAGTACTTC. Translating it yields CSVSKTPGRAYEQYF.

This chain links TRBV11-2 with TRBJ2-3; tentatively, D is TRBD2 (5 bases). Trimming pared 5 bases from V and 1 base from J, leaving 16 bases between. Germline V gene sequence: CDR1 SGHAT, CDR2 FQNNGV. This CDR3 has 16 amino acids. The CDR3 nucleotides are TGTGCCAGCAGCCCGGGGAGCGCCGCCCGCACAGATACGCAGTATTTT. Translating gives CASSPGSAARTDTQYF. The whole variable domain, filled in from reference TRBV11-2 and TRBJ2-3, reads EAGVAQSPRYKIIEKRQSVAFWCNPISGHATLYWYQQILGQGPKLLIQFQNNGVVDDSQLPKDRFSAERLKGVDSTLKIQPAKLEDSAVYLCASSPGSAARTDTQYFGPGTRLTVL.

This clonotype occurred a few times. This rearrangement joins TRBV9 to TRBJ1-2; 8 positions match TRBD1. V was clipped by 3 bases and J by 0 bases; unmatched bases: 1. CDR3 length: 14 amino acids. Per the germline V gene, CDR1 is SGDLS and CDR2 is YYNGEE. This CDR3 is CASSATGANYGYTF. The CDR3 DNA reads TGTGCCAGCAGCGCGACAGGGGCTAACTATGGCTACACCTTC.

V and J are TRBV28 and TRBJ1-6, with D possibly being TRBD1 (5 bases). The CDR3 length is 13 residues. V was shortened by 5 bases and J by 17 bases, with 19 bases between the two germline ends. CDR1 and CDR2 (germline): MDHEN, SYDVKM. CDR3 nucleotides: TGTGCCAGCAGTGTCTTGGGACGTCCGAACATCCACTTT. Translated: CASSVLGRPNIHF.

V and J are TRBV27 and TRBJ2-7; TRBD2 matches 13 bases. The length of the CDR3 is 15 residues. Germline-derived CDR1 and CDR2 are MNHEY and SMNVEV (reference sequence). Trimming cost V 5 bases and J 6 bases; bases outside gene matches: 7. CDR3 amino acids: CASSPGTSGVIEQYF. DNA for the CDR3: TGTGCCAGCAGTCCCGGGACTAGCGGGGTGATCGAGCAGTACTTC.

The chain is built from TRBV7-2 and TRBJ2-3; TRBD2 matches 9 bases. The CDR3 runs to 15 residues. Trimming cost V 0 bases and J 4 bases; bases outside gene matches: 2. Germline V gene data show CDR1 as SGHTA and CDR2 as FQGNSA. The CDR3 spells CASSLASGSADTQYF. For the CDR3, the DNA is TGTGCCAGCAGCTTAGCTAGCGGGAGCGCAGATACGCAGTATTTT.

This clonotype turned up a few times. This sequence joins TRBV5-1 and TRBJ2-3; no reliable D call. V was trimmed by 2 bases and J by 4 bases, leaving 11 bases between them. Germline lookup yields CDR1 SGHRS and CDR2 YFSETQ. CDR3 length equals 14 residues. The DNA for the CDR3 is TGCGCCAGCAGCTTATCCAGATTACCAGATACGCAGTATTTT. Translation: CASSLSRLPDTQYF.

A word on this clonotype: An end of the junction does not agree with germline; a read error may underlie this. V and J are TRBV27 and TRBJ1-2; a possible D gene is TRBD1 (5 bases). The CDR3 is 13 amino acids. The germline gives CDR1 MNHEY, CDR2 SMNVEV (reference sequence). CDR3 bases: TGTGCCAGCAGTTTTTTAGGGGATACTGGCGACACCTTC. Residues: CASSFLGDTGDTF.

The chain carries TRBV21-1 and TRBJ1-5; TRBD1 is taken as the D call from the table, unchecked against the DNA. TRBV21-1 is a pseudogene segment. This CDR3 contains 14 residues. CDR3 protein: CASRQGADNQPQHF. As DNA, the CDR3 is TGTGCCAGCAGGCAGGGGGCGGACAATCAGCCCCAGCATTTT.

This clonotype showed up just a few times. This chain uses TRBV29-1 with TRBJ1-1, with D unclear. CDR3 length: 12 amino acids. The germline gives CDR1 SQVTM, CDR2 ANQGSEA. V lost 5 bases and J lost 1, with 8 bases in between. DNA for the CDR3: TGCAGCGTTCGGGGTACGAACACTGAAGCTTTCTTT. As protein: CSVRGTNTEAFF.

The chain joins TRBV27 to TRBJ2-3, with TRBD2 identical over 11 bases. V dropped 4 bases and J dropped 6; count of bases not matched to a gene: 9. Germline V CDR1 and CDR2: MNHEY, SMNVEV (reference sequence). The CDR3 totals 16 residues. The CDR3 DNA follows: TGTGCCAGCAGTTACACTAGCGGGGGTGGGTCGGATACGCAGTATTTT. Translation: CASSYTSGGGSDTQYF.

In its sample, this clonotype was seen a few times. This sequence joins TRBV6-5 and TRBJ2-5; D is undetermined. This CDR3 region has 16 residues. V was cut by 0 bases and J by 0 bases, with 11 bases left in between. Germline values: CDR1 MNHEY, CDR2 SVGAGI. For the CDR3, the DNA is TGTGCCAGCAGTTACTCGAACAGACCGTACCAAGAGACCCAGTACTTC. It is translated as CASSYSNRPYQETQYF.

This clonotype was observed many times. The chain employs TRBV3-1 and TRBJ2-2; no clear D. The CDR3 sequence is 15 residues long. Germline assignment: CDR1 LGHDT and CDR2 YNNKEL (reference sequence). The ends were cut back, 0 bases at V and 9 bases at J, with 14 bases in the middle. The CDR3 loop reads CASSQDLSEARELFF. For the CDR3, the DNA is TGTGCCAGCAGCCAAGATCTCTCAGAGGCCCGGGAGCTGTTTTTT.

In this sample, this clonotype turned up a few times. V is TRBV7-3 and J is TRBJ2-3, with 8 bases identical to TRBD1. This CDR3 contains 15 residues. The V gene end was trimmed by 4 bases and the J gene end by 0 bases; junction bases not matched to a gene: 3. Germline V gives CDR1 SGHTA, CDR2 FQGTGA. The CDR3 bases are TGTGCCAGCAGCTCTACAGGGGGAAGCACAGATACGCAGTATTTT. Translating gives CASSSTGGSTDTQYF.

The CDR3 loop reads CASSVGPVNTGELFF. The CDR3 DNA reads as TGTGCCAGCAGCGTAGGTCCAGTGAACACCGGGGAGCTGTTTTTT. The chain carries TRBV9 and TRBJ2-2, with unresolved D. Per germline, CDR1 SGDLS and CDR2 YYNGEE. This CDR3 contains 15 residues. The germline V and J ends were trimmed by 0 bases and 1 base, with 7 bases remaining between them.

This clonotype was observed many times. V is TRBV5-1 and J is TRBJ2-3; the match to TRBD2 covers 7 bases. The V segment lost 5 bases and the J segment 0 bases; nucleotides outside the gene matches: 3. The CDR3 spans 14 residues. Germline CDR1 and CDR2: SGHRS and YFSETQ. The CDR3 reads CASRTSASTDTQYF. The CDR3 DNA follows: TGCGCCAGCAGAACTAGCGCTAGCACAGATACGCAGTATTTT.

Concerning this clonotype itself: A much larger clone differs by one base, so this may be a read error. The V gene is TRBV19, the J gene TRBJ2-2; the D gene is possibly TRBD1 (6 bases). Germline values: CDR1 LNHDA, CDR2 SQIVND (reference sequence). The CDR3 has 14 amino acids. CDR3 loop: CASSAPHRAGELLF. CDR3 DNA: TGTGCCAGTAGTGCTCCCCACAGGGCCGGGGAGCTGCTTTTT.

This clonotype appeared a few times. This sequence joins TRBV6-1 and TRBJ1-6, with a tentative D call TRBD1 (6 bases). This CDR3 region has 13 residues. V lost 8 bases, J lost 5 bases, and 10 bases lay in between. Germline V gives CDR1 MNHNS, CDR2 SASEGT. The CDR3 protein is CASRDIHNSPLHF. As DNA, the CDR3 is TGTGCCAGCCGGGACATTCATAATTCACCCCTCCACTTT.

The chain employs TRBV7-2 and TRBJ1-6; D gene unclear. Germline CDR1 is SGHTA and CDR2 is FQGNSA. The V end lost 10 bases, the J end lost 7 bases, and 14 bases lay between the germline ends. This CDR3 has 13 residues. The CDR3 nucleotides are TGTGCCACCCATGGGGTCCAGAATTCACCCCTCCACTTT. It translates to CATHGVQNSPLHF. Supplemented by reference TRBV7-2 and TRBJ1-6, the full variable domain reads GAGVSQSPSNKVTEKGKDVELRCDPISGHTALYWYRQSLGQGLEFLIYFQGNSAPDKSGLPSDRFSAERTGGSVSTLTIQRTQQEDSAVYLCATHGVQNSPLHFGNGTRLTVT.

This clonotype turned up a few times. The rearrangement joins TRBV6-5 to TRBJ1-6; TRBD1 matches at 7 bases. The V segment lost 11 bases and the J segment 0 bases; nucleotides outside the gene matches: 4. The germline V gene encodes CDR1 MNHEY and CDR2 SVGAGI. CDR3 length: 14 amino acids. The DNA of the CDR3 is TGTGCCTGCCGGGACAGCTCCTATAATTCACCCCTCCACTTT. This gives the protein CACRDSSYNSPLHF.

This clonotype came up a few times. V gene TRBV6-5 combines with J gene TRBJ1-1, with D unresolved. Deletions cut 0 bases from V and 1 base from J, with 15 bases between. The CDR3 runs to 17 residues. Per germline, CDR1 MNHEY and CDR2 SVGAGI. CDR3 sequence: CASSYSGPEIWNTEAFF. The CDR3 DNA reads TGTGCCAGCAGTTACTCAGGGCCAGAAATATGGAACACTGAAGCTTTCTTT.

The table lists this clonotype with a few counts. This chain uses TRBV5-1 with TRBJ2-2; no firm D call. The germline CDR1 and CDR2 sequences are SGHRS and YFSETQ. Trimming removed 1 base from V and 2 bases from J, with 6 bases in between. This CDR3 contains 14 residues. CDR3 nucleotide sequence: TGCGCCAGCAGCTTGACGCTAAACACCGGGGAGCTGTTTTTT. Its protein is CASSLTLNTGELFF.

The chain combines TRBV7-9 with TRBJ2-1; D could derive from TRBD1 or TRBD2 (5 bases each). CDR3 length: 15 amino acids. CDR1 is SEHNR and CDR2 is FQNEAQ in the germline V gene (reference sequence). V lost 5 bases and J 8 bases, leaving 19 bases between the germline ends. The CDR3 loop reads CASSRQRGLGDEQFF. The CDR3 DNA sequence: TGTGCCAGCAGCCGTCAACGGGGCCTTGGCGATGAGCAGTTCTTC.

V usage is TRBV7-2 and J usage is TRBJ2-2; perhaps D is TRBD1 or TRBD2 (5 bases each). Trimming shortened V by 3 bases and J by 2 bases, and 10 bases separated the two germline ends. CDR1 and CDR2 (germline): SGHTA, FQGNSA. The CDR3 has 15 amino acids. CDR3 bases: TGTGCCAGCAGCTTGAGGGGCAGCAACACCGGGGAGCTGTTTTTT. Translating it yields CASSLRGSNTGELFF. Supplemented by reference TRBV7-2 and TRBJ2-2, the full variable domain reads GAGVSQSPSNKVTEKGKDVELRCDPISGHTALYWYRQSLGQGLEFLIYFQGNSAPDKSGLPSDRFSAERTGGSVSTLTIQRTQQEDSAVYLCASSLRGSNTGELFFGEGSRLTVL.

This clonotype was detected only a few times. This sequence joins TRBV3-1 and TRBJ2-7; possible D gene TRBD1, 7 bases. The V end lost 2 bases, the J end lost 6 bases, and 20 bases lay between the germline ends. The CDR3 covers 16 residues. Germline V lookup: CDR1 LGHDT, CDR2 YNNKEL (reference sequence). The CDR3 here is CASSQSGGGRALEQYF. The CDR3 DNA sequence: TGTGCCAGCAGCCAATCCGGAGGGGGCAGGGCTCTCGAGCAGTACTTC.

The J gene is TRBJ2-5, the V gene TRBV27, with D unclear. V lost 6 bases and J lost 5, with 10 bases in between. The CDR3 runs to 12 residues. Germline assignment: CDR1 MNHEY and CDR2 SMNVEV (reference sequence). The DNA of the CDR3 is TGTGCCAGCAGAAGTGGCCATGAGACCCAGTACTTC. This sequence encodes CASRSGHETQYF.

On this clonotype itself: A read error is likely, as this CDR3 ends without the conserved phenylalanine or tryptophan. The V gene is TRBV7-9, the J gene TRBJ1-1; TRBD1 might be the D (5 bases). Trimming left V 8 bases short and J 2 bases short, with 12 bases between. Germline V gene sequence: CDR1 SEHNR, CDR2 FQNEAQ (reference sequence). The CDR3 length is 13 residues. The CDR3 DNA is TGTGCCAGCCATGACGGGGGAAACACTGAAGCTTTCTGT. Its protein is CASHDGGNTEAFC.